This TCR beta chain was identified in a study of regulatory T cells in long-lasting Graves disease. The CDR3 totals 13 residues. The germline gives CDR1 SNHLY, CDR2 FYNNEI. Trimming removed 5 bases from V and 3 bases from J, with 11 bases in between. Both iRepertoire HTBI primers and Arm-PCR of CDR3 regions were used to build the TCR beta libraries. TCRdb processed the multiplex PCR reads anew with MiXCR; each CDR3 protein has one entry. The table includes some 250,000 distinct CDR3 sequences, around a sixth detected once. Noted time point: newly diagnosed GD, antithyroid drugs for less than 3 months. PBMC RNA served as the TCR library source. The same sample was also used in a study of T cells in Graves' hyperthyroidism and ophthalmopathy.

Sequenced here: peripheral blood mononuclear cells (PBMCs), sampled at new diagnosis, from a patient treated with antithyroid drugs. The sequence was obtained from a woman aged 25 to 39 with Graves disease. The rearrangement joins TRBV2 to TRBJ2-7; D is possibly TRBD1 (6 bases). This CDR3 is CASSYRVNYEQYF. In DNA, the CDR3 is TGTGCCAGCAGTTACAGGGTGAACTACGAGCAGTACTTC.